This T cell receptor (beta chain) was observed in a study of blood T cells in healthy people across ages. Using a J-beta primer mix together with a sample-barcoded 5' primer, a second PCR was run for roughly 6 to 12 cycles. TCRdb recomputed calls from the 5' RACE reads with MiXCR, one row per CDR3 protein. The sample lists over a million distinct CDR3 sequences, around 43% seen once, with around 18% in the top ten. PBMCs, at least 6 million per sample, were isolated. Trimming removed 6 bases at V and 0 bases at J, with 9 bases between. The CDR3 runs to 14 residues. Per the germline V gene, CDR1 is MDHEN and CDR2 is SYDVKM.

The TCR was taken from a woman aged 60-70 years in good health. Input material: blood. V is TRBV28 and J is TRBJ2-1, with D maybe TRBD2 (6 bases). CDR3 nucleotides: TGTGCCAGCAGACGGGAGCCCTCCTACAATGAGCAGTTCTTC. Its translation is CASRREPSYNEQFF.